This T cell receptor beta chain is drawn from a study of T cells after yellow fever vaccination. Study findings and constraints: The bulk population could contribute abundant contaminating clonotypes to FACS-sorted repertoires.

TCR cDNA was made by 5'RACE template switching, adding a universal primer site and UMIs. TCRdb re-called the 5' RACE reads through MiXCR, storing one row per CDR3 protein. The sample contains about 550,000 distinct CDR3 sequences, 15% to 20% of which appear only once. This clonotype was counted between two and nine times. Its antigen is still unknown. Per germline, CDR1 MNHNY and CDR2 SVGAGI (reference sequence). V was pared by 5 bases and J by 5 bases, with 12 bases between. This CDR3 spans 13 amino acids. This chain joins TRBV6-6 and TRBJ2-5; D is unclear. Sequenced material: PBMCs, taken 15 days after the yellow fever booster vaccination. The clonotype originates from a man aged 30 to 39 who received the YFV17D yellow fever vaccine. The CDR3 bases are TGTGCCAGCAGTGGCCTGGGGTCGGAGACCCAGTACTTC. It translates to CASSGLGSETQYF.